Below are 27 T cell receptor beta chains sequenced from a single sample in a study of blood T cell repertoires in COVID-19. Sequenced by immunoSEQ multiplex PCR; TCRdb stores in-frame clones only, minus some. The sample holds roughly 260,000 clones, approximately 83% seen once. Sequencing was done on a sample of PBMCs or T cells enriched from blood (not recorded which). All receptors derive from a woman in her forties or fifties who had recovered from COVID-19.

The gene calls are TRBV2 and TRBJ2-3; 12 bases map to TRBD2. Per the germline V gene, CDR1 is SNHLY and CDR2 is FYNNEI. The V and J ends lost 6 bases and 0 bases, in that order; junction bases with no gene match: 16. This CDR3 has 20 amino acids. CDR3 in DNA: TGTGCCAGCAGATATTTAAGGGCTAGCGGGAGGGCCTCTAGCACAGATACGCAGTATTTT. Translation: CASRYLRASGRASSTDTQYF.

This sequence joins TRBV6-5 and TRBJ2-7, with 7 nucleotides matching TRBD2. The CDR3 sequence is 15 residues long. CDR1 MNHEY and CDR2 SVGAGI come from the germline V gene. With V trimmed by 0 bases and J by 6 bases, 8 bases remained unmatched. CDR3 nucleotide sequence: TGTGCCAGCAGTTACTCGATAGGGCGCGGGGGCGAGCAGTACTTC. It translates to CASSYSIGRGGEQYF.

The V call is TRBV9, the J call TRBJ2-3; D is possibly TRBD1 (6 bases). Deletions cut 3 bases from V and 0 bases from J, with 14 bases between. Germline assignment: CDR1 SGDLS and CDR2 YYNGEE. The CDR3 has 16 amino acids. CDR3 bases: TGTGCCAGCAGCGCCGGTGGGACACCCAGCACAGATACGCAGTATTTT. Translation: CASSAGGTPSTDTQYF.

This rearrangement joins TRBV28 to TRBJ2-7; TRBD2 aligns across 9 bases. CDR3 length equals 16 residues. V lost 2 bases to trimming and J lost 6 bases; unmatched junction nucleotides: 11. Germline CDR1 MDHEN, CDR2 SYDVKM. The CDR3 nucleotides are TGTGCCAGCAGTTTAATCGGGGCGGGAGGGCGCGCCGAGCAGTACTTC. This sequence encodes CASSLIGAGGRAEQYF.

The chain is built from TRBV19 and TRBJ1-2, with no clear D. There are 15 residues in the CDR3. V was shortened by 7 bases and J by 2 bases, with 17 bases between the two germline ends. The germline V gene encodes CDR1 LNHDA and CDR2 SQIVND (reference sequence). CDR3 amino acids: CASTGRGTANYGYTF. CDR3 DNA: TGTGCCAGTACTGGTCGTGGCACAGCAAACTATGGCTACACCTTC. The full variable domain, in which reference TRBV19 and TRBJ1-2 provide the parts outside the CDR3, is DGGITQSPKYLFRKEGQNVTLSCEQNLNHDAMYWYRQDPGQGLRLIYYSQIVNDFQKGDIAEGYSVSREKKESFPLTVTSAQKNPTAFYLCASTGRGTANYGYTFGSGTRLTVV.

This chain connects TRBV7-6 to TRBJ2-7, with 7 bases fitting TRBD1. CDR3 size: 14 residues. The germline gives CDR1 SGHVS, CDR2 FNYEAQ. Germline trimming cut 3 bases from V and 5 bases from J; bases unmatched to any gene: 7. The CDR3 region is CASSLNLGGNEQYF. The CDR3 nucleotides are TGTGCCAGCAGCTTGAATCTAGGGGGCAACGAGCAGTACTTC.

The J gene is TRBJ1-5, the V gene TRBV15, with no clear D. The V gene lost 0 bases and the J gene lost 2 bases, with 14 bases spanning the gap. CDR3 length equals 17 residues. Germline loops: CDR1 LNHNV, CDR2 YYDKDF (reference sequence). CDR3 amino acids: CATSRDRPVRGNQPQHF. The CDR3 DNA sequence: TGTGCCACCAGCAGAGATCGGCCAGTGAGGGGCAATCAGCCCCAGCATTTT. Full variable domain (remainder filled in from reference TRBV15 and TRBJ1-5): DAMVIQNPRYQVTQFGKPVTLSCSQTLNHNVMYWYQQKSSQAPKLLFHYYDKDFNNEADTPDNFQSRRPNTSFCFLDIRSPGLGDTAMYLCATSRDRPVRGNQPQHFGDGTRLSIL.

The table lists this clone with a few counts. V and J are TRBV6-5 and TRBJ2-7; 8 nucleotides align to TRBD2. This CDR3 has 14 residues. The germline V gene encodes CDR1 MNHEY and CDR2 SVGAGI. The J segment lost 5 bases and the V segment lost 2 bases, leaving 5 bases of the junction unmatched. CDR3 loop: CASSYTAGVNEQYF. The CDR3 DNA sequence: TGTGCCAGCAGTTACACAGCGGGAGTCAACGAGCAGTACTTC.

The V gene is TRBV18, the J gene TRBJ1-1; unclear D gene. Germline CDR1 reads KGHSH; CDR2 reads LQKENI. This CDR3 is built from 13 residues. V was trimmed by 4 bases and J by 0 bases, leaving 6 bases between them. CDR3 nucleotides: TGTGCCAGCTCACGCGAGTTGAACACTGAAGCTTTCTTT. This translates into CASSRELNTEAFF.

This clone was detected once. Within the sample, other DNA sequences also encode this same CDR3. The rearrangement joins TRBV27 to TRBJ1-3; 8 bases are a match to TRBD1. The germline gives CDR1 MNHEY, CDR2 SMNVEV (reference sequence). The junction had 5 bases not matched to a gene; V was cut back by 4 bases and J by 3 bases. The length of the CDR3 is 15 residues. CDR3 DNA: TGTGCCAGCAGTTCCCGGACAGGGAGTGGAAACACCATATATTTT. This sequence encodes CASSSRTGSGNTIYF.

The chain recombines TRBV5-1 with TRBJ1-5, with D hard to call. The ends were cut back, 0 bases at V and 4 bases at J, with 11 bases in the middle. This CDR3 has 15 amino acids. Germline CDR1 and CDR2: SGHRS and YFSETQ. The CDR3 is CASSLAGGQNQPQHF. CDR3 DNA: TGCGCCAGCAGCTTGGCAGGCGGGCAAAATCAGCCCCAGCATTTT.

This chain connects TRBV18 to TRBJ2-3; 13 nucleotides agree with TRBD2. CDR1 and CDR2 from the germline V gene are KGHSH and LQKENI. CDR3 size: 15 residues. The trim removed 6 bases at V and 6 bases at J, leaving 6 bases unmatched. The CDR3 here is CASSLGTSGMDTQYF. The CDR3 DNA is TGTGCCAGCTCCCTCGGGACTAGCGGGATGGATACGCAGTATTTT.

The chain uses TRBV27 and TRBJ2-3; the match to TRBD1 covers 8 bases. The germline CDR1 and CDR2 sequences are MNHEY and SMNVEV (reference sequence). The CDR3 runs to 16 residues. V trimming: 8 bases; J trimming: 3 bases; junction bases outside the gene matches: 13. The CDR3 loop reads CASRTRGRLDTDTQYF. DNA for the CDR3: TGTGCCAGCCGTACCAGGGGGCGTCTGGATACAGATACGCAGTATTTT.

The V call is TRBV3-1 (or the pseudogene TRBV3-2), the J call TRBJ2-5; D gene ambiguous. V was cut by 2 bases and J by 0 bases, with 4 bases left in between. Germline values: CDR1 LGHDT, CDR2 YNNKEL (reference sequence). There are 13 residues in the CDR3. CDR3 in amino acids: CASSQTDQETQYF. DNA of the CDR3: TGTGCCAGCAGCCAAACAGACCAAGAGACCCAGTACTTC.

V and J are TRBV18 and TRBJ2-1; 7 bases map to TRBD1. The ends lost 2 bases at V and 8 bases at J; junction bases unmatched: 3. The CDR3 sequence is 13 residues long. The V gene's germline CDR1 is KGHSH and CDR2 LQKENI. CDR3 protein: CASSPSQGYEQFF. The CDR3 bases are TGTGCCAGCTCACCATCACAGGGGTATGAGCAGTTCTTC. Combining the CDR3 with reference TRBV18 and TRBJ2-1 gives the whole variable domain NAGVMQNPRHLVRRRGQEARLRCSPMKGHSHVYWYRQLPEEGLKFMVYLQKENIIDESGMPKERFSAEFPKEGPSILRIQQVVRGDSAAYFCASSPSQGYEQFFGPGTRLTVL.

CDR3 coding DNA: TGTGCCAGTAGTACCCGACAGGGTACCCAAGAGACCCAGTACTTC. Protein: CASSTRQGTQETQYF. This chain links TRBV19 with TRBJ2-5; 7 nucleotides align to TRBD1. This CDR3 is 15 amino acids long. Trimming took 4 bases from V and 1 from J; bases not matched to a gene: 6. Germline CDR1 and CDR2: LNHDA and SQIVND (reference sequence).

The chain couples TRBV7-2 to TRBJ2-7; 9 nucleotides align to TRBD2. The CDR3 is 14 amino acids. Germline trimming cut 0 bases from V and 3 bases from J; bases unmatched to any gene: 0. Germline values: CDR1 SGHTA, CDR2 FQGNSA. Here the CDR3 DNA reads TGTGCCAGCAGCTTAGCGCGGGAGGGCTACGAGCAGTACTTC. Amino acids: CASSLAREGYEQYF.

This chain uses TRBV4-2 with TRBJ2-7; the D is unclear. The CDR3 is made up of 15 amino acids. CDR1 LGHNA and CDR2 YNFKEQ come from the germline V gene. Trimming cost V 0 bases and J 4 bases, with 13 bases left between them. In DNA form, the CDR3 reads TGTGCCAGCAGCCAAGACCTCCCGTCGAGTTACGAGCAGTACTTC. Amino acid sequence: CASSQDLPSSYEQYF.

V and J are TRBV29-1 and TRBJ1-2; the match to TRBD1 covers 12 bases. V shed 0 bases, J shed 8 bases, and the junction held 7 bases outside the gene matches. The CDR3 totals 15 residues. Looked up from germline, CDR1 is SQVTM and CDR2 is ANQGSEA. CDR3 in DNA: TGCAGCGTTGAAGACTACCGGGACAGGGGGCCCGGCTACACCTTC. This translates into CSVEDYRDRGPGYTF. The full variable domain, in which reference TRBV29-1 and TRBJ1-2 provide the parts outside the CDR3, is SAVISQKPSRDICQRGTSLTIQCQVDSQVTMMFWYRQQPGQSLTLIATANQGSEATYESGFVIDKFPISRPNLTFSTLTVSNMSPEDSSIYLCSVEDYRDRGPGYTFGSGTRLTVV.

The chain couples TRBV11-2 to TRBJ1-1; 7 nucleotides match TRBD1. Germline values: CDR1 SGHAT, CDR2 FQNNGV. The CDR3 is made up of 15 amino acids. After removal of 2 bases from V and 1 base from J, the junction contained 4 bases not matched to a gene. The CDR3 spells CASSLMQGGNTEAFF. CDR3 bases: TGTGCCAGCAGCTTAATGCAGGGGGGGAACACTGAAGCTTTCTTT.

The CDR3 loop reads CASSLGGQGSYNEQFF. In DNA form, the CDR3 reads TGTGCCAGCAGCTTAGGGGGACAGGGTTCCTACAATGAGCAGTTCTTC. The chain carries TRBV11-1 and TRBJ2-1, with 9 nucleotides matching TRBD1. Germline trimming cut 1 base from V and 1 base from J; bases unmatched to any gene: 2. The CDR3 covers 16 residues. Germline V gene lookup returns CDR1 SGHAT and CDR2 FQDESV (reference sequence).

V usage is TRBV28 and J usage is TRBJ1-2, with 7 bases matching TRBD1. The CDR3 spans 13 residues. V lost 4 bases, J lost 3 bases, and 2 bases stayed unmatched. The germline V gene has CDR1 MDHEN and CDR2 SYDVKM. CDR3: CASSYDRDYGYTF. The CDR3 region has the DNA TGTGCCAGCAGTTATGACAGGGACTATGGCTACACCTTC.

The CDR3 reads CASSLDWSGEGYGYTF. CDR3 in DNA: TGTGCCAGCAGCTTAGACTGGTCAGGGGAGGGGTATGGCTACACCTTC. The genes are TRBV7-6 and TRBJ1-2, with D possibly TRBD1 on 6 matching bases. The CDR3 is made up of 16 amino acids. The V and J ends lost 1 base and 5 bases respectively, with 17 bases between them. The germline gives CDR1 SGHVS, CDR2 FNYEAQ.

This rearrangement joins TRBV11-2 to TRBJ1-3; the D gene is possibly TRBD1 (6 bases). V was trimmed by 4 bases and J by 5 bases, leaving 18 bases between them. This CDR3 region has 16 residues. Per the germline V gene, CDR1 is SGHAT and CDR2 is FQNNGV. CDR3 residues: CASSWGGRGERNTIYF. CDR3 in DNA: TGTGCCAGCAGCTGGGGGGGCAGGGGCGAACGAAACACCATATATTTT.

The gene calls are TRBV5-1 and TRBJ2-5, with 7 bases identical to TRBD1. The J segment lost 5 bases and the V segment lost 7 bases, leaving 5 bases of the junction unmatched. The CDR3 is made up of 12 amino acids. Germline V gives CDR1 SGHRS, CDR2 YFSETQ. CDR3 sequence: CASGDSVETQYF. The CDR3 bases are TGCGCCAGCGGGGACAGTGTGGAGACCCAGTACTTC.

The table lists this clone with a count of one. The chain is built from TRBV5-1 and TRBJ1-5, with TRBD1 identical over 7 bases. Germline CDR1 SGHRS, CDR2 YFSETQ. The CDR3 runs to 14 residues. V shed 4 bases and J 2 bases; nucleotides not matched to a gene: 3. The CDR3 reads CASSDGTGNQPQHF. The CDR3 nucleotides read TGCGCCAGCAGCGACGGGACAGGCAATCAGCCCCAGCATTTT.

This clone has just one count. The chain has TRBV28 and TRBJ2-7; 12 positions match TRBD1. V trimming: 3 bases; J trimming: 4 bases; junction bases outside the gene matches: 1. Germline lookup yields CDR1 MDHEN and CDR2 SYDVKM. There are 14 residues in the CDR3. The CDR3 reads CASSLGQGAYEQYF. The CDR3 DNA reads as TGTGCCAGCAGTTTGGGACAGGGGGCATACGAGCAGTACTTC.